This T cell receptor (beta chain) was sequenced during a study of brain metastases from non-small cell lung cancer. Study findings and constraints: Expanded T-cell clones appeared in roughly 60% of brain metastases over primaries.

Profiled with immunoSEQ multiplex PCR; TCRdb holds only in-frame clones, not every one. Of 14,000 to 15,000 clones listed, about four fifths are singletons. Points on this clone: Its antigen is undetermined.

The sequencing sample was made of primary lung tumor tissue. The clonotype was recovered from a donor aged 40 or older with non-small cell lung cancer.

The CDR3 coding sequence is TGTGCTAGTGGTTTGGATTATCAGCCCCAGCATTTT. Its protein is CASGLDYQPQHF. The chain couples TRBV12-5 to TRBJ1-5, with D hard to call. Trimming took off 1 base at V and 5 bases at J, with 3 bases between the two ends. This CDR3 comprises 12 residues. Germline lookup yields CDR1 LGHNT and CDR2 FRNRAP.